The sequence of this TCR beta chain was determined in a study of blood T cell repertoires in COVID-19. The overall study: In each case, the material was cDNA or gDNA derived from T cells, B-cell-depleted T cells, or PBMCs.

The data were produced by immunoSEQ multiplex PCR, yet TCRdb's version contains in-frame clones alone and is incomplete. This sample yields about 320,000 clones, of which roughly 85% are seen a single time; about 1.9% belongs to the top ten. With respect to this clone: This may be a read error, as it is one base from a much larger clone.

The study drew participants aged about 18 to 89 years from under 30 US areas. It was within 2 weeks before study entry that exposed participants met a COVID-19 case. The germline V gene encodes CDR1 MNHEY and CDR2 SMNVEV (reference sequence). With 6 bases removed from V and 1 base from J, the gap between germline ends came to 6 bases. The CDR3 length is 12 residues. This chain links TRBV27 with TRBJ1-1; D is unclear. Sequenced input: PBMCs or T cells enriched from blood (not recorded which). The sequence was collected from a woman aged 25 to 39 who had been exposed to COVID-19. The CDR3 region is CASSERNTEAFF. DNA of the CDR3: TGTGCCAGCAGCGAGAGGAACACTGAAGCTTTCTTT.